This section outlines one T cell receptor (beta chain) sequence together with its context. This clonotype showed up many times. Its antigen remains unidentified. The input lacks base qualities; no much larger clone sits a single base away. Unsorted PBMC libraries were generated from 2 million PBMCs stored in RNAlater at -80 °C until RNA extraction. Multiple sclerosis patients were enrolled in a US clinical protocol evaluating disease progression by magnetic resonance imaging. Peripheral blood was subjected to Ficoll-Hypaque density gradient centrifugation to isolate PBMCs, which were then cryopreserved in liquid nitrogen. cDNA was synthesized by template-switch 5'RACE using a primer with a 10-nucleotide random unique molecular identifier that tagged each TCR transcript. Every sequencing run covered 15-18 subjects and yielded more than 170 million TCR-beta sequences. Total RNA was extracted with the RNeasy kit. Using the KAPA Real-time Library Amplification kit, TCR-beta VDJ regions were amplified with primers for the TCR constant region and the 5'RACE anchor. A first PCR added sample indexes and Illumina adaptors, after which a second PCR increased the library yield. After Ampure bead purification, the roughly 650 bp TCR product was size-selected on a 2% E-gel SizeSelection system. Before pooling, libraries had their quality checked on a Bioanalyzer, their concentration measured with Qubit, and their quantity determined with the Kapa Library Quantification kit. Paired-end 2 x 150 bp sequencing of the libraries was performed on an Illumina HiSeq 2500. To increase sequence diversity, roughly 24-31% phiX was spiked into each library pool. The authors' pipeline ran thus. Quality-filtered reads were processed with the UMI-based MiGEC pipeline, and over 75% of raw TCR sequences were removed by the MiGEC pipeline during error correction. VDJ genes were aligned to IMGT germline references, and clonotypes were defined by unique CDR3 amino acid sequence plus V-J genes. VDJtools evaluated clonal expansion, Shannon diversity and CDR3 relatedness (CalcPairwiseDistances, ClusterSamples); CLCbio workbench built phylogenetic trees. Clones with at least 8 unique UMIs were defined as expanded, with this threshold being based on coefficient-of-variation modelling across technical triplicates. TCRdb reanalyzed the raw reads on its own, using fastp at Q25 for trimming and MiXCR for clone calling, and kept in-frame beta chains. Merged by CDR3 protein, the rows form single entries marked with the most common genes and DNA. The V and J calls follow TCRdb's processing rather than the paper's. This sample is represented by roughly 120,000 distinct CDR3 sequences; about 3.4% of them were singletons. The ten largest clones represent 1.3% of the sample.

Per the germline V gene (reference sequence), SEHNR is the CDR1 and FQNEAQ is the CDR2. The CDR3 contains 12 residues, cysteine and phenylalanine counted. Of the read, only the CDR3 DNA is kept; its 36 bases are in frame from base 1. Unmatched junction bases come to 2, with V trimmed by 5 bases and J by 7 bases. This record belongs to a study of neurological immune-mediated disorders (dated by TCRdb to between 2018 and 2020). About the study as a whole: Of the 35 or so multiple sclerosis patients, around 31 had relapsing-remitting MS and 3 had secondary progressive MS. Longitudinal samples, technical triplicates and paired sorted CD4+ and CD8+ T-cell subsets, alongside PBMC samples, were included among the roughly 97 TCR-beta libraries. Using UMI-based sequencing, the study compared peripheral blood TCR-beta repertoires from patients with HTLV-I-associated myelopathy (HAM/TSP), patients with multiple sclerosis, and healthy controls. The cohort comprised about 70 subjects: approximately 15 HAM/TSP patients, 35 or so multiple sclerosis patients and 20 healthy controls. On the study overall, not on this receptor specifically: The highest TCR clonal expansion was observed in HAM/TSP patients, whereas the lowest was observed in MS patients, even when compared with healthy controls. Across subjects, expanded clones never shared an identical CDR3 amino acid sequence, which suggests that the TCR-beta repertoires in every group were private. The MS cluster showed no association with clinical or MRI features, and the authors stated that larger cohorts are needed. Repertoires from 18 of 34 MS patients were grouped by phylogenetic analysis into a cluster of related CDR3 sequences, suggesting a possible repertoire-level signature.

The V gene is TRBV7-9 and the J gene is TRBJ2-1, with 7 bases matching TRBD2. Sequenced material: PBMCs. The clonotype originates from a woman under 40 with multiple sclerosis. The CDR3 reads CASSRLANEQFF. The sequence in DNA is TGTGCCAGCAGCCGACTAGCAAATGAGCAGTTCTTC.